Here is one TCR beta chain with its context. Germline V gene lookup returns CDR1 LGHNA and CDR2 YSLEER. The CDR3 covers 15 residues. The V and J ends lost 1 base and 10 bases, in that order; junction bases with no gene match: 10. Patients at the Seattle site were enrolled during active infection and followed longitudinally. This sample was included in a study of blood T cell repertoires in COVID-19. Turning to the study itself: The analysed material was cDNA or gDNA that came from T cells, B-cell-depleted T cells, or PBMCs.

Per the authors' pipeline: Estimation of nucleated cell counts relied on the amplification of reference gene primers. Profiling relied on immunoSEQ multiplex PCR, and the TCRdb table lists in-frame clones only, not all of them. D and trimming were read from the DNA, whereas the V and J calls and clone size are those reported in that table. This sample yields 300,000 to 400,000 clones, of which approximately 88% are seen a single time; roughly 9.9% belongs to the top ten. V is TRBV4-3 and J is TRBJ2-1; TRBD2 agrees at 7 bases. The receptor was derived from a man aged 25-45 years with COVID-19, enrolled during active disease. The sequenced material came from peripheral blood. The CDR3 reads CASSQGPNAGDEQFF. CDR3 nucleotide sequence: TGCGCCAGCAGCCAAGGCCCCAACGCGGGAGACGAGCAGTTCTTC.